Here is one TCR beta chain with its context. This sample was taken from a study of shared clonotypes between healthy human individuals. The CDR3 spans 14 residues. In germline, CDR1 is SNHLY, CDR2 FYNNEI. Trimming took 7 bases from V and 2 from J, leaving 15 bases between them. Libraries were prepared by immunoSEQ multiplex PCR; TCRdb keeps only in-frame clonotypes and omits some of them. Among hundreds of thousands of clones listed, around 77% were seen once. The sample taken for sequencing was PBMCs. This chain joins TRBV2 and TRBJ2-7; D possibly corresponds to TRBD2 (6 bases). The source of this sequence is a woman between 35 and 50 years old in good health. Some clones in this sample may be carry-over from other donors' samples. The DNA for the CDR3 is TGTGCCAGCAAAGGGGAGGCTACGACCTACGAGCAGTACTTC. This codes for CASKGEATTYEQYF.